This T cell receptor beta chain was sequenced during a study of blood T cell repertoires in COVID-19. Per the authors' pipeline: Amplification of reference gene primers provided the estimated nucleated cell counts. Sequencing was performed with immunoSEQ multiplex PCR; in TCRdb, only in-frame clones are kept and a portion is missing. The V and J calls and clone size were taken over from that table, and D and trimming were inferred from the DNA. Of about 110,000 clones listed, 80% to 90% are singletons. From germline, CDR1 is SGHTA and CDR2 FQGNSA. V gave up 5 bases and J gave up 5 bases; unmatched junction bases: 7. The CDR3 covers 15 residues.

Sequenced input: peripheral blood. The source is a woman aged 70 to 79 with acute or convalescent COVID-19. The chain recombines TRBV7-2 with TRBJ2-2, with TRBD2 matching over 8 bases. In DNA, the CDR3 is TGTGCCAGCAGCAGCCGGGAGGGAAGAACCGGGGAGCTGTTTTTT. This gives the protein CASSSREGRTGELFF.